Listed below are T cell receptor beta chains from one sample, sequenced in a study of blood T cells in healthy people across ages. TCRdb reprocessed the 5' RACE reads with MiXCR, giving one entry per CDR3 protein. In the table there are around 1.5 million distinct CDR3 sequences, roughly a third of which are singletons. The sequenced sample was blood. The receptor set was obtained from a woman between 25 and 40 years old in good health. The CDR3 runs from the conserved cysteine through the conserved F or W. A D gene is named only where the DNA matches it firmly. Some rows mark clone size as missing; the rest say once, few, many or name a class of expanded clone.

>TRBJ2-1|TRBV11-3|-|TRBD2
TGTGCCAGCAGCTTAGATCGGGGGGTAGGGACCTACTACAATGAGCAGTTCTTC
CASSLDRGVGTYYNEQFF
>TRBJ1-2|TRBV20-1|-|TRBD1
TGCAGTGCTAGAGATCGGGACAGGGGCGCCAGTCACACCTTC
CSARDRDRGASHTF
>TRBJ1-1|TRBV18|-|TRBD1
TGTGCCAGCTCACCTAGGACAGGCACTGAAGCTTTCTTT
CASSPRTGTEAFF
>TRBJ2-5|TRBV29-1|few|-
TGCAGCGTAGGGGAGGTGTACCAAGAGACCCAGTACTTC
CSVGEVYQETQYF
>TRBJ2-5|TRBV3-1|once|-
TGTGCCAGCAGCCAAGATTGGGCGCGGGAAGGCCAAGAGACCCAGTACTTC
CASSQDWAREGQETQYF
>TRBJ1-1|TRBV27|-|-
TGTGCCAGCAGTTTTGGCGGGTCCTTGAACACTGAAGCTTTCTTT
CASSFGGSLNTEAFF
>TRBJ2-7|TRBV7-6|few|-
TGTGCCAGCAGCTTAGTGTCAAAGGGCCCAAACTACGAGCAGTACTTC
CASSLVSKGPNYEQYF
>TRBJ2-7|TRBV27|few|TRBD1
TGTGCCAGCAGTCCATCAACAGGGGAAGCTGTCTACGAGCAGTACTTC
CASSPSTGEAVYEQYF
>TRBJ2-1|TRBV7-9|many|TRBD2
TGTGCCAGCAGCCCCCGAGACGGGACTAGGGCGGATAATGAGCAGTTCTTC
CASSPRDGTRADNEQFF
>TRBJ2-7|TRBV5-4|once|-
TGTGCCAGCAGCTTTTCTAGTTCCCCCTACGAGCAGTACTTC
CASSFSSSPYEQYF
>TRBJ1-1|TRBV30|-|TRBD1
TGTGCCTCCCAACAGGGGAGCATGAACACTGAAGCTTTCTTT
CASQQGSMNTEAFF
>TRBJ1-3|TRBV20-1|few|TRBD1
TGCAGTGCTAGACCAGGGGGAGGGAGAAACACCATATATTTT
CSARPGGGRNTIYF
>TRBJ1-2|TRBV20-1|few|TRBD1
TGCAGTGCTGATAGGGGACAGGGTGAAAACTATGGCTACACCTTC
CSADRGQGENYGYTF
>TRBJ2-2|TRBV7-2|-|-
TGTGCCAGCAGCTTTGACCCTGGAAGGGCACAGGACGGGGAGCTGTTTTTT
CASSFDPGRAQDGELFF
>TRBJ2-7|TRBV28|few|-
TGTGCCAGCAGCCCTAGATCGCTCGAGCAGTACTTC
CASSPRSLEQYF
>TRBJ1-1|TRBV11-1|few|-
TGTGCCAGCAGTTCGAGAGGAGGGATCGCTGAAGCTTTCTTT
CASSSRGGIAEAFF
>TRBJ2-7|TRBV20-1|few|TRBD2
TGCAGTGCTACGACTAGCGGAGGAGTGTCCGAGCAGTACTTC
CSATTSGGVSEQYF
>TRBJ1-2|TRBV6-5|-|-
TGTGCCAGCAGCTCCCCCCGGGTAGGGAATGGCTACACCTTC
CASSSPRVGNGYTF
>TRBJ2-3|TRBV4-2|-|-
TGTGCCAGCAGCCGCATCGGCGTTGATACGCAGTATTTT
CASSRIGVDTQYF
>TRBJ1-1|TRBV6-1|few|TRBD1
TGTGCCAGCAGTGAACGGGCCAGGGGGATTGGCGCTTTCTTT
CASSERARGIGAFF
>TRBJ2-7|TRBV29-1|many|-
TGCAGCGTTGAATGGCAGGGTGGAGAGCAGTACTTC
CSVEWQGGEQYF
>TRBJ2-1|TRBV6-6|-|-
TGTGCCAGCAGTTATGGGGTCGACAATGAGCAGTTCTTC
CASSYGVDNEQFF
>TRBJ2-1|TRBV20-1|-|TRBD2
TGCAGTGCTAGAAGCCCGGGACTAGCGGGGGGGCCCTCCTACAATGAGCAGTTCTTC
CSARSPGLAGGPSYNEQFF
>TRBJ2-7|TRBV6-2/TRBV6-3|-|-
TGTGCCAGCCGGGAGCGTAGCCGATTCGAGCAGTACTTC
CASRERSRFEQYF
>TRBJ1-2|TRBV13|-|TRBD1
TGTGCCAGCAGCCGGGGACAGGAGATTCCCTGGGGCTACACCTTC
CASSRGQEIPWGYTF
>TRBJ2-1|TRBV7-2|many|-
TGTGCCAGCAGCTTAGCGGGGGCTTCACTTTGGAATGAGCAGTTCTTC
CASSLAGASLWNEQFF
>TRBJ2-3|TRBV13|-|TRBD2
TGTGCCAGCAGCCGTAGACTAGCGGGGATAGATACGCAGTATTTT
CASSRRLAGIDTQYF
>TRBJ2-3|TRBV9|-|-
TGTGCCAGTAGCGTAGGTTCCCTGACTTTCCTCGTTGGGGATACGCAGTATTTT
CASSVGSLTFLVGDTQYF
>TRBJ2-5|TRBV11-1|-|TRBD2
TGTGCCAGCAGCCTCTCTAGCGGGGGATACCAAGAGACCCAGTACTTC
CASSLSSGGYQETQYF
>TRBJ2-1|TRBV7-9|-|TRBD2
TGTGCCAGCAGCGACTCCCCGGGAGGACACCACAATGAGCAGTTCTTC
CASSDSPGGHHNEQFF
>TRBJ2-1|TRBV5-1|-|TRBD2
TGCACCAGCAGCAGCGGGACTTGGTACAATGAGCAGTTCTTC
CTSSSGTWYNEQFF
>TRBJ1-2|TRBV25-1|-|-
TGTGCCAGCAGTGGGGGGGCGCTGGTTGGCTATGGCTACACCTTC
CASSGGALVGYGYTF
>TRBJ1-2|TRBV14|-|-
TGTGCCAGCAGCCAAAACAGGGTTGGCTACACCTTC
CASSQNRVGYTF
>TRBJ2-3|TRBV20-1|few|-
TGCAGTGCTAGAGATCTAGGGGGGAGCAGCACAGATACGCAGTATTTT
CSARDLGGSSTDTQYF
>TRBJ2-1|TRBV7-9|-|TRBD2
TGTGCCAGCAGCTTATCTAGCGGGAGGGCCAATGAGCAGTTCTTC
CASSLSSGRANEQFF